The 2 T cell receptor beta chains listed next were all sequenced from one sample in a study of cytomegalovirus exposure and HLA in healthy donors. The PCR had 60 Vbeta and 13 Jbeta primers. Clones were read by immunoSEQ multiplex PCR, and TCRdb kept only the in-frame ones, dropping some. The sample has 150,000 to 200,000 clones; approximately 84% are singletons. The sequenced sample consisted of PBMCs. The receptors stem from a girl aged 5-17 years in good health and CMV-seropositive.

This clone has a handful of counts. The rearrangement uses TRBV7-9 and TRBJ2-7; TRBD2 aligns across 7 bases. The CDR3 extends over 15 amino acids. After removal of 5 bases from V and 7 bases from J, the junction contained 14 bases not matched to a gene. Germline V CDR1 and CDR2: SEHNR, FQNEAQ (reference sequence). For the CDR3, the DNA is TGTGCCAGCAGCCTAGTGAACCTACGGGGGGAAGAGCAGTACTTC. Protein sequence: CASSLVNLRGEEQYF. Full variable domain (rest looked up from reference TRBV7-9 and TRBJ2-7): DTGVSQNPRHKITKRGQNVTFRCDPISEHNRLYWYRQTLGQGPEFLTYFQNEAQLEKSRLLSDRFSAERPKGSFSTLEIQRTEQGDSAMYLCASSLVNLRGEEQYFGPGTRLTVT.

CDR3 protein: CASRGGTSGGRGAGELFF. For the CDR3, the DNA is TGTGCCAGCAGAGGTGGGACTAGCGGGGGGCGTGGGGCCGGGGAGCTGTTTTTT. This chain connects TRBV9 to TRBJ2-2, with TRBD2 matching 15 bases. This CDR3 region has 18 residues. The trim removed 5 bases at V and 6 bases at J, leaving 11 bases unmatched. Germline V CDR1 and CDR2: SGDLS, YYNGEE.